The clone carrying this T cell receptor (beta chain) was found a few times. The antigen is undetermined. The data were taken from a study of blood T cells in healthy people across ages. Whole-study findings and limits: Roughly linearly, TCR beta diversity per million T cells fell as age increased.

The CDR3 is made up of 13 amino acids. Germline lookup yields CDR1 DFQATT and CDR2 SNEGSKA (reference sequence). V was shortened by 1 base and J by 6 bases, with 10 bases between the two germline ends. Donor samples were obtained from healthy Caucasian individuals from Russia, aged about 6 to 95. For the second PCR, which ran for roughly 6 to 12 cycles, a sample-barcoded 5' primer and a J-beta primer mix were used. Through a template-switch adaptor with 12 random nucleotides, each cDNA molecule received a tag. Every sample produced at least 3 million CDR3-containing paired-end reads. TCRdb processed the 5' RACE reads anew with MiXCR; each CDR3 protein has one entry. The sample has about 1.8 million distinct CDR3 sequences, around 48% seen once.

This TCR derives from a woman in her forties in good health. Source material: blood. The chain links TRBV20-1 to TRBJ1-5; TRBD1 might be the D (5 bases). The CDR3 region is CSARVQGSQPQHF. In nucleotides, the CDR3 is TGCAGTGCTAGAGTGCAGGGTAGTCAGCCCCAGCATTTT.